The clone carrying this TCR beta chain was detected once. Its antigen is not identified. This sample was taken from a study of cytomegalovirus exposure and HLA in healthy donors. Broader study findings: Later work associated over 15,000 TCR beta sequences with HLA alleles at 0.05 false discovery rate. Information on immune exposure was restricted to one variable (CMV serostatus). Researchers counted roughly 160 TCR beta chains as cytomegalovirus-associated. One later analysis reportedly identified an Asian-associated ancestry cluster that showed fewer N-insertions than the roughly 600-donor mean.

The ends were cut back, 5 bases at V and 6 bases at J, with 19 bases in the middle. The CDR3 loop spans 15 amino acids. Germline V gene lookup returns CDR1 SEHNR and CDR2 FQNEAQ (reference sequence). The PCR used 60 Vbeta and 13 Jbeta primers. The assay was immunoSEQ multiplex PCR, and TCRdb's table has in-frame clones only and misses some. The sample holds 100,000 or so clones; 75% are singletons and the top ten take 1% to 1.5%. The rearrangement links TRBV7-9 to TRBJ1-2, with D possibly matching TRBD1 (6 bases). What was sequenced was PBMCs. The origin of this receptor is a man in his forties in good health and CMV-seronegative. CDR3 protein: CASSLPTGRTDGYTF. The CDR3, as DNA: TGTGCCAGCAGCCTCCCGACAGGAAGAACGGATGGCTACACCTTC.